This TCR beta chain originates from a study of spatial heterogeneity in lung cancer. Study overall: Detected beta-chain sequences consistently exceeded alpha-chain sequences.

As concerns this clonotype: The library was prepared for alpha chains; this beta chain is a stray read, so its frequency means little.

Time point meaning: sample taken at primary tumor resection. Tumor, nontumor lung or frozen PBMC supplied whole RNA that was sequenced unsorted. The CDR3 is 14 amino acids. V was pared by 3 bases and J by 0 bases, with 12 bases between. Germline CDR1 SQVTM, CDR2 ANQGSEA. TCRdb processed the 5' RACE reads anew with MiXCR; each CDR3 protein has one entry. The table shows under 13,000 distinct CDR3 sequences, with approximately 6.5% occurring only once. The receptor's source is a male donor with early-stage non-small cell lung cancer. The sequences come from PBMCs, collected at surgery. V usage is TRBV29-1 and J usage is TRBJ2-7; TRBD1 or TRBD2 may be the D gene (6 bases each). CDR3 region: CSVEEGVLSYEQYF. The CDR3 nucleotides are TGCAGCGTTGAGGAGGGGGTACTCTCCTACGAGCAGTACTTC.